This TCR beta chain is drawn from a study of blood T cell repertoires in COVID-19 (TCRdb year 2020). Concerning the study at large: Samples covering the acute and convalescent phases of COVID-19 were provided by collaborators in the United States, Italy and Spain. The prospective study material was composed of cDNA or gDNA derived from T cells, B-cell-depleted T cells, or PBMCs. Subjects who had been exposed to COVID-19, were actively infected with it, or had recovered from it provided the deeply sampled blood TCRbeta repertoires that made up the dataset. The repertoires were released in a freely available public database intended as a resource for research on the immune response to SARS-CoV-2. The samples were drawn from two sources: the first 160 participants of the ongoing ImmuneRACE study, and fewer than 1,500 subjects contributed by 6 global collaborators. Nearly every sample came with metadata listing a de-identified subject ID, COVID-19 status, age in years and sex. Where HLA class I and class II types were available, the types were taken from metadata supplied by the sample provider, not from assay-based typing.

Study-wide conclusions, independent of this receptor: The quantity of clinical and demographic metadata differed by source and by participant and was supplied without curation.

Participants in the prospective study were aged roughly 18 to 95 years, lived in under 30 United States geographic areas, and enrolled through a virtual design. In the prospective study, cohorts were assigned on the basis of participant-reported clinical history obtained from a screening survey and a study questionnaire. Each participant in the prospective study had whole blood, serum and a nasopharyngeal or oropharyngeal swab collected by mobile phlebotomists. Participants in the prospective study had the option to provide additional blood draws and questionnaires over an approximately 2-month period. Prospective study blood samples were shipped either frozen or at room temperature before DNA extraction. Looking up the germline V gene yields CDR1 SGHRS and CDR2 YFSETQ. The CDR3, cysteine through phenylalanine, is 15 amino acids long. The retained sequence is limited to the CDR3, 45 bases, with the frame set at the first base. Trimming takes 4 bases off V and 6 bases off J; junction bases not matched to a gene: 9.

TCRbeta CDR3 regions were amplified from genomic DNA using the immunoSEQ Assay, a bias-controlled multiplex PCR. In the original analysis: Nucleated cell counts per sample were estimated from amplification of reference gene primers within the assay. To quantify the absolute abundance of each unique TCRbeta CDR3 rearrangement, sequence reads were collapsed and filtered. Productive Simpson clonality was computed per sample as the square root of Simpson's diversity index over productive rearrangements. In TCRdb, the immuneACCESS table is reduced to in-frame sequences with V and J assigned. These tables do not hold every clone; where another copy was compared, an unresolved V gene accounts for under half, and the others remain unexplained. V and J calls and clone size come straight from that table; D and trimming were deduced from the DNA. In this sample the table shows about 160,000 clones, over 70% of which occur a single time. Together, the top ten hold about 5.3% of the sample.

As to this clone: Its cognate antigen has yet to be identified. Base-call qualities are not available, and no considerably larger clone is one nucleotide away.

The chain is assembled from TRBV5-1 and TRBJ2-1, with 8 bases in between that match TRBD1. Sample: PBMCs or T cells enriched from blood (not recorded which). This clonotype was obtained from a woman aged 40 to 50 with acute COVID-19. CDR3 sequence: CASSLAGGDINEQFF. The nucleotides are TGCGCCAGCAGCCTGGCAGGGGGCGATATCAATGAGCAGTTCTTC.